Listed here are 11 T cell receptor beta chains from one sample, sequenced in a study of blood T cell repertoires in COVID-19. Profiled with immunoSEQ multiplex PCR; TCRdb holds only in-frame clones, not every one. The sample has about 330,000 clones, about 90% seen once. Specimen: PBMCs or T cells enriched from blood (not recorded which). The source is a woman in her 30s who had recovered from COVID-19.

The chain employs TRBV3-1 (or the pseudogene TRBV3-2) and TRBJ2-1; 11 bases are shared with TRBD2. The CDR3 has 15 amino acids. Germline CDR1 LGHDT, CDR2 YNNKEL (reference sequence). The ends lost 1 base at V and 7 bases at J; junction bases unmatched: 3. This CDR3 reads CASSQALAGGNEQFF. Here the CDR3 DNA reads TGTGCCAGCAGCCAAGCCCTAGCGGGGGGAAATGAGCAGTTCTTC.

This sequence joins TRBV7-9 and TRBJ2-3; 10 nucleotides match TRBD2. V lost 5 bases to trimming and J lost 0 bases; unmatched junction nucleotides: 5. Looked up from germline, CDR1 is SEHNR and CDR2 is FQNEAQ (reference sequence). This CDR3 is 16 amino acids long. This CDR3 reads CASSPGTSVSTDTQYF. CDR3 nucleotides: TGTGCCAGCAGCCCCGGGACTAGCGTTAGCACAGATACGCAGTATTTT.

This clone was found a few times. The chain is built from TRBV7-6 and TRBJ1-1, with D unclear. CDR3 length: 13 residues. CDR1 and CDR2 (germline): SGHVS, FNYEAQ. The V and J ends lost 1 base and 1 base respectively, with 4 bases between them. CDR3 amino acids: CASSLGRNTEAFF. CDR3 DNA sequence: TGTGCCAGCAGCTTAGGCAGGAACACTGAAGCTTTCTTT.

The rearrangement uses TRBV10-3 and TRBJ1-2; 9 bases fit TRBD1. This CDR3 spans 15 amino acids. V lost 3 bases to trimming and J lost 5 bases; unmatched junction nucleotides: 7. The germline V gene has CDR1 ENHRY and CDR2 SYGVKD. CDR3 in amino acids: CAISDRTGEGYGYTF. The CDR3 region has the DNA TGTGCCATCAGTGACCGGACAGGGGAAGGGTATGGCTACACCTTC.

The V and J genes are TRBV7-6 and TRBJ1-2; D unclear. Germline V lookup: CDR1 SGHVS, CDR2 FNYEAQ. The CDR3 consists of 14 residues. Trimming pared 4 bases from V and 7 bases from J, leaving 16 bases between. CDR3 nucleotides: TGTGCCAGCAGCTCTTCTGGGAGGGAGGTTGGCTACACCTTC. It yields the protein CASSSSGREVGYTF.

J is TRBJ1-6 and V is TRBV5-1; D is possibly TRBD1 (5 bases). The length of the CDR3 is 16 residues. V lost 0 bases to trimming and J lost 7 bases, with 14 bases between them. CDR1 is SGHRS and CDR2 is YFSETQ in the germline V gene. CDR3 sequence reads: CASSLAVGEGNSPLHF. The CDR3 DNA sequence: TGCGCCAGCAGCTTGGCGGTGGGGGAGGGGAATTCACCCCTCCACTTT.

This chain uses TRBV3-1 (or the pseudogene TRBV3-2) with TRBJ1-4; D possibly corresponds to TRBD1 (6 bases). V lost 1 base and J 4 bases, leaving 10 bases between the germline ends. Germline V gene data show CDR1 as LGHDT and CDR2 as YNNKEL (reference sequence). The CDR3 consists of 15 residues. For the CDR3, the DNA is TGTGCCAGCAGCCAAGGTGGGACAAATAATGAAAAACTGTTTTTT. Translating gives CASSQGGTNNEKLFF.

V and J are TRBV21-1 and TRBJ2-7; the table gives TRBD2 as D, unverified against the DNA. TRBV21-1 is recorded as a pseudogene. The CDR3 is 17 residues long. DNA for the CDR3: TGTGCCAGCAGCAAAGCCCGCCCACGGGGGGAATGGTACGAGCAGTACTTC. Amino acids: CASSKARPRGEWYEQYF.

This clone was observed a few times. This chain uses TRBV11-2 with TRBJ1-5; D is unresolved. CDR3 length: 15 residues. V lost 1 base, J lost 3 bases, and 10 bases lay in between. In germline, CDR1 is SGHAT, CDR2 FQNNGV. As DNA, the CDR3 is TGTGCCAGCAGCTTAGGAGGGTGGTCCAATCAGCCCCAGCATTTT. Translation gives CASSLGGWSNQPQHF.

The chain employs TRBV30 and TRBJ2-3; D is possibly TRBD2 (5 bases). Germline CDR1 is GTSNPN and CDR2 is SVGIG (reference sequence). The CDR3 contains 13 residues. The chain's CDR3 is CGLSGPSTDTQYF. CDR3 sequence (DNA): TGTGGACTAAGCGGACCCAGCACAGATACGCAGTATTTT.

The genes are TRBV11-2 and TRBJ1-2; maybe TRBD1 (6 bases). The CDR3 is made up of 18 amino acids. CDR1 is SGHAT, CDR2 FQNNGV, per germline. V was shortened by 5 bases and J by 1 base, with 23 bases between the two germline ends. The CDR3 sequence is CASSPAGQLRSINYGYTF. CDR3 bases: TGTGCCAGCAGCCCCGCCGGACAGTTACGCTCGATTAACTATGGCTACACCTTC.